Following are 32 T cell receptor beta chains from one sample sequenced in a study of blood T cell repertoires in COVID-19. Sequencing used immunoSEQ multiplex PCR; TCRdb keeps in-frame clones, though not all of them. There are roughly 50,000 clones in the sample; around 90% occur only once, and 7% to 8% lies in the top ten. Sequencing input: peripheral blood. Every receptor here comes from a woman aged 55-69 years with active or convalescent COVID-19.

The chain employs TRBV12-3 or TRBV12-4 and TRBJ2-1; 8 positions agree with TRBD1. Trimming cost V 10 bases and J 6 bases; bases outside gene matches: 8. CDR3 size: 13 residues. The CDR3 bases are TGTGCCACCACACAGGGGGGACCCAATGAGCAGTTCTTC. Translated: CATTQGGPNEQFF.

The V gene is TRBV24-1, the J gene TRBJ2-1; TRBD2 agrees at 14 bases. The ends lost 8 bases at V and 3 bases at J; junction bases unmatched: 2. This CDR3 is built from 15 residues. The V gene's germline CDR1 is KGHDR and CDR2 SFDVKD. The CDR3 nucleotides read TGTGCCACCATGGGACTAGCGGGGGACTACAATGAGCAGTTCTTC. Protein product: CATMGLAGDYNEQFF.

The sample holds a few counts of this clone. The chain combines TRBV7-9 with TRBJ2-1, with D tentatively TRBD1 (6 bases). The CDR3 consists of 16 residues. Trimming took 3 bases from V and 4 from J, leaving 16 bases between them. CDR1 and CDR2 from the germline V gene are SEHNR and FQNEAQ (reference sequence). The CDR3 spells CASSLWGPTLYNEQFF. DNA of the CDR3: TGTGCCAGCAGCTTGTGGGGGCCTACACTTTACAATGAGCAGTTCTTC. Variable domain in full (rest from reference TRBV7-9 and TRBJ2-1): DTGVSQNPRHKITKRGQNVTFRCDPISEHNRLYWYRQTLGQGPEFLTYFQNEAQLEKSRLLSDRFSAERPKGSFSTLEIQRTEQGDSAMYLCASSLWGPTLYNEQFFGPGTRLTVL.

This sequence joins TRBV6-5 and TRBJ2-2; 9 bases map to TRBD2. CDR3 length: 15 residues. The germline gives CDR1 MNHEY, CDR2 SVGAGI. V dropped 6 bases and J dropped 3; count of bases not matched to a gene: 5. The DNA of the CDR3 is TGTGCCAGCAGGGCGGGAGGGCCAGACACCGGGGAGCTGTTTTTT. Amino acids: CASRAGGPDTGELFF.

This clone appeared a single time. The chain links TRBV9 to TRBJ2-3, with 7 bases fitting TRBD1. The CDR3 has 15 amino acids. Losses at the gene ends were 0 bases for V and 2 bases for J; bases not matched to a gene: 3. The V gene's germline CDR1 is SGDLS and CDR2 YYNGEE. The DNA for the CDR3 is TGTGCCAGCAGCGTAGAGGGGGCTATCACAGATACGCAGTATTTT. It translates to CASSVEGAITDTQYF.

V gene TRBV4-3 combines with J gene TRBJ2-3, with TRBD2 matching over 10 bases. The CDR3 loop spans 15 amino acids. CDR1 and CDR2 (germline): LGHNA, YSLEER. Trimming took 0 bases from V and 6 from J; bases not matched to a gene: 3. The CDR3 region has the DNA TGCGCCAGCAGCCAAGATGCTAGCGGGAGTGATACGCAGTATTTT. Protein: CASSQDASGSDTQYF.

With regard to this clone: The germline gene is not matched at one end of the junction; a read error may be the cause. The chain carries TRBV5-4 and TRBJ1-2; perhaps TRBD1 as D (5 bases). Per germline, CDR1 SGHNT and CDR2 YYREEE (reference sequence). The CDR3 has 13 amino acids. The CDR3 here is CASSLARDYDYTF. The DNA for the CDR3 is TGTGCCAGCAGCTTGGCCAGGGACTATGACTACACCTTC.

This chain connects TRBV15 to TRBJ1-3; TRBD1 matches at 12 bases. Trimming cost V 2 bases and J 1 base; bases outside gene matches: 3. The CDR3 has 17 amino acids. From germline, CDR1 is LNHNV and CDR2 YYDKDF (reference sequence). This CDR3 reads CATSRMGQGASGNTIYF. CDR3 nucleotides: TGTGCCACCAGCAGAATGGGACAGGGGGCTTCTGGAAACACCATATATTTT.

This chain uses TRBV10-3 with TRBJ2-5; D might be TRBD1 (6 bases). Germline assignment: CDR1 ENHRY and CDR2 SYGVKD. The CDR3 is 15 amino acids. Trimming removed 5 bases from V and 1 base from J, with 14 bases in between. The DNA of the CDR3 is TGTGCCATCAGTCCACAGGGTCTCTTCCAAGAGACCCAGTACTTC. Protein product: CAISPQGLFQETQYF.

This clone was seen only once. V is TRBV30 and J is TRBJ2-3; TRBD1 matches at 10 bases. The V gene end was trimmed by 5 bases and the J gene end by 1 base; junction bases not matched to a gene: 6. In germline, CDR1 is GTSNPN, CDR2 SVGIG (reference sequence). The CDR3 spans 15 residues. CDR3: CAWGDRGRGTDTQYF. The CDR3 DNA reads TGTGCCTGGGGTGACAGGGGGCGAGGCACAGATACGCAGTATTTT.

The V and J genes are TRBV28 and TRBJ2-7; TRBD2 might be the D (5 bases). The V end was cut by 6 bases, the J end by 2 bases, with 23 bases between. Germline V gene data show CDR1 as MDHEN and CDR2 as SYDVKM. The length of the CDR3 is 17 residues. The CDR3 DNA reads TGTGCCAGCAGGGAGACGCGGGCGACCTCCGGGGCCTACGAGCAGTACTTC. It translates to CASRETRATSGAYEQYF.

The chain is built from TRBV29-1 and TRBJ1-2; TRBD1 is a possible D gene (5 bases). CDR3 length: 11 amino acids. Trimming left V 7 bases short and J 5 bases short, with 11 bases between. The V gene's germline CDR1 is SQVTM and CDR2 ANQGSEA. The CDR3 DNA sequence: TGCAGCGCCGCCGGGACTTATGGCTACACCTTC. Protein: CSAAGTYGYTF. The complete variable domain, with remaining parts taken from reference TRBV29-1 and TRBJ1-2, reads SAVISQKPSRDICQRGTSLTIQCQVDSQVTMMFWYRQQPGQSLTLIATANQGSEATYESGFVIDKFPISRPNLTFSTLTVSNMSPEDSSIYLCSAAGTYGYTFGSGTRLTVV.

Only a few counts were recorded for this clone. The rearrangement joins TRBV14 to TRBJ1-2, with D perhaps matching TRBD1 (6 bases). V lost 0 bases to trimming and J lost 8 bases, with 13 bases between them. The CDR3 sequence is 14 residues long. Germline assignment: CDR1 SGHDN and CDR2 FVKESK. CDR3 nucleotide sequence: TGTGCCAGCAGCCAAGATCTGCGTCAGGGGGGCTACACCTTC. Translated, it gives CASSQDLRQGGYTF.

The gene calls are TRBV29-1 and TRBJ1-4; D may be TRBD1 (5 bases). V lost 6 bases, J lost 4 bases, and 12 bases lay in between. The CDR3 runs 13 residues. Germline lookup yields CDR1 SQVTM and CDR2 ANQGSEA. The CDR3 bases are TGCAGCGTCTTGACAGATGGTAATGAAAAACTGTTTTTT. Residues: CSVLTDGNEKLFF. The variable domain in full, with the rest retrieved from reference TRBV29-1 and TRBJ1-4, is SAVISQKPSRDICQRGTSLTIQCQVDSQVTMMFWYRQQPGQSLTLIATANQGSEATYESGFVIDKFPISRPNLTFSTLTVSNMSPEDSSIYLCSVLTDGNEKLFFGSGTQLSVL.

The J gene is TRBJ2-2, the V gene TRBV5-1, with D possibly TRBD2 on 5 matching bases. The V gene's germline CDR1 is SGHRS and CDR2 YFSETQ. V lost 0 bases to trimming and J lost 3 bases, with 9 bases between them. The CDR3 has 15 amino acids. The CDR3: CASSLAGEHTGELFF. In nucleotides, the CDR3 is TGCGCCAGCAGCTTGGCCGGGGAGCACACCGGGGAGCTGTTTTTT.

The J gene is TRBJ1-1, the V gene TRBV28, with a weak D call TRBD1 (5 bases). The germline V and J ends were trimmed by 3 bases and 8 bases, with 16 bases remaining between them. In germline, CDR1 is MDHEN, CDR2 SYDVKM. There are 14 residues in the CDR3. The CDR3 loop reads CASSFTTGPREAFF. DNA of the CDR3: TGTGCCAGCAGTTTTACTACAGGCCCGAGGGAAGCTTTCTTT.

V gene TRBV27 combines with J gene TRBJ2-7; TRBD2 aligns across 7 bases. The CDR3 totals 17 residues. Germline trimming cut 9 bases from V and 0 bases from J; bases unmatched to any gene: 17. CDR1 MNHEY and CDR2 SMNVEV come from the germline V gene (reference sequence). Written as DNA, the CDR3 is TGTGCCAGTGCCCGGGACTACTCGAGGTATTACTCCTACGAGCAGTACTTC. This encodes CASARDYSRYYSYEQYF.

The V gene is TRBV6-5, the J gene TRBJ1-2, with TRBD1 matching over 7 bases. The V and J ends lost 4 bases and 7 bases, in that order; junction bases with no gene match: 9. In germline, CDR1 is MNHEY, CDR2 SVGAGI. CDR3 size: 14 residues. The CDR3 DNA reads as TGTGCCAGCAGTTTCTCCGACAGGGCCGTTGGCTACACCTTC. Protein sequence: CASSFSDRAVGYTF.

V is TRBV6-6 and J is TRBJ2-1; 9 positions match TRBD2. Trimming took 7 bases from V and 10 from J; bases not matched to a gene: 14. Germline V gene data show CDR1 as MNHNY and CDR2 as SVGAGI (reference sequence). This CDR3 has 15 residues. CDR3 in DNA: TGTGCCAGCACCCCAGGAGGTAGCGGGAGAGGCGAGCAGTTCTTC. Amino acids: CASTPGGSGRGEQFF.

The chain couples TRBV7-3 to TRBJ1-1; no reliable D call. In germline, CDR1 is SGHTA, CDR2 FQGTGA. The CDR3 extends over 13 amino acids. V was trimmed by 5 bases and J by 3 bases, leaving 10 bases between them. CDR3 amino acids: CASSPSRDTEAFF. CDR3 sequence (DNA): TGTGCCAGCAGCCCTTCAAGAGACACTGAAGCTTTCTTT.

The chain is built from TRBV19 and TRBJ1-1, with D tentatively TRBD1 (5 bases). Trimming took 6 bases from V and 1 from J, leaving 12 bases between them. There are 14 residues in the CDR3. Per germline, CDR1 LNHDA and CDR2 SQIVND (reference sequence). CDR3 DNA: TGTGCCAGTAGATGGGGAGGGACGAACACTGAAGCTTTCTTT. Its protein product is CASRWGGTNTEAFF.

CDR3 loop: CASSQRREASYNEQFF. The DNA of the CDR3 is TGCGCCAGCAGCCAACGGCGGGAGGCCTCCTACAATGAGCAGTTCTTC. This sequence joins TRBV4-3 and TRBJ2-1; 8 bases match TRBD2. V shed 2 bases, J shed 0 bases, and the junction held 3 bases outside the gene matches. The CDR3 loop spans 16 amino acids. From germline, CDR1 is LGHNA and CDR2 YSLEER.

Worth noting for this clone: In the same sample, other DNA sequences code for this CDR3. The chain combines TRBV5-8 with TRBJ2-7, with 8 bases identical to TRBD1. CDR1 is SGHTS and CDR2 is YDEGEE in the germline V gene. The CDR3 runs 16 residues. J gave up 10 bases and V 4 bases, and 19 bases lay outside the gene matches. The CDR3 region is CASSDPGQGLRSEQYF. The CDR3, as DNA: TGTGCCAGCAGCGACCCCGGACAGGGTTTACGAAGCGAACAGTACTTC.

The V and J genes are TRBV28 and TRBJ1-1, with a possible D match to TRBD1 (6 bases). Trimming stripped 3 bases from V and 4 bases from J, with 12 bases between. In germline, CDR1 is MDHEN, CDR2 SYDVKM. The CDR3 is 14 amino acids. For the CDR3, the DNA is TGTGCCAGCAGTTTGAGCGGGGGGCGCACTGAAGCTTTCTTT. The encoded protein is CASSLSGGRTEAFF.

This chain links TRBV24-1 with TRBJ1-1, with D possibly matching TRBD1 (5 bases). This CDR3 contains 15 residues. CDR1 and CDR2 (germline): KGHDR, SFDVKD. The V and J ends lost 5 bases and 4 bases respectively, with 16 bases between them. The CDR3 nucleotides are TGTGCCACCAGTGTCGGACATTCGTCGAGCACTGAAGCTTTCTTT. This encodes CATSVGHSSSTEAFF.

The chain uses TRBV5-1 and TRBJ2-7; D may be TRBD2 (5 bases). This CDR3 is 12 amino acids long. In germline, CDR1 is SGHRS, CDR2 YFSETQ. V lost 3 bases and J lost 4, with 8 bases in between. CDR3 DNA: TGCGCCAGCAGCTGGACGGGGTACGAGCAGTACTTC. It codes for CASSWTGYEQYF.

CDR3 residues: CASSLWSILAKNIQYF. The DNA for the CDR3 is TGTGCCAGCAGTTTGTGGAGTATACTAGCCAAAAACATTCAGTACTTC. The chain carries TRBV28 and TRBJ2-4; D remains unclear. Per the germline V gene, CDR1 is MDHEN and CDR2 is SYDVKM. The germline V and J ends were trimmed by 3 bases and 0 bases, with 12 bases remaining between them. This CDR3 has 16 residues. Full variable domain (rest looked up from reference TRBV28 and TRBJ2-4): DVKVTQSSRYLVKRTGEKVFLECVQDMDHENMFWYRQDPGLGLRLIYFSYDVKMKEKGDIPEGYSVSREKKERFSLILESASTNQTSMYLCASSLWSILAKNIQYFGAGTRLSVL.

This clone showed up just once. The chain joins TRBV3-1 (or the pseudogene TRBV3-2) to TRBJ2-7; possible D gene TRBD2, 5 bases. This CDR3 has 15 amino acids. V shed 4 bases and J shed 6 bases, with 19 bases lying between them. CDR1 is LGHDT, CDR2 YNNKEL, per germline (reference sequence). CDR3 protein: CASSPSLGRAGEQYF. The CDR3 DNA follows: TGTGCCAGCAGCCCGTCTCTCGGGCGGGCGGGCGAGCAGTACTTC.

The rearrangement joins TRBV10-3 to TRBJ1-5, with 8 bases identical to TRBD1. The CDR3 spans 15 residues. The trim removed 1 base at V and 2 bases at J, leaving 1 base unmatched. From germline, CDR1 is ENHRY and CDR2 SYGVKD. CDR3 nucleotides: TGTGCCATCAGTGAGTGGGGACAGGGCAATCAGCCCCAGCATTTT. Its protein product is CAISEWGQGNQPQHF.

This rearrangement joins TRBV27 to TRBJ2-1; TRBD2 aligns across 13 bases. This CDR3 spans 16 amino acids. Trimming took 7 bases from V and 4 from J; bases not matched to a gene: 7. Germline-derived CDR1 and CDR2 are MNHEY and SMNVEV (reference sequence). Written as DNA, the CDR3 is TGTGCCAGCACCGGACTAGCGGGAGTCCCATACAATGAGCAGTTCTTC. Its translation is CASTGLAGVPYNEQFF.

The rearrangement links TRBV6-5 to TRBJ2-2, with a weak D call TRBD2 (6 bases). In germline, CDR1 is MNHEY, CDR2 SVGAGI. Trimming removed 8 bases at V and 6 bases at J, with 13 bases between. This CDR3 is 13 amino acids long. CDR3 in amino acids: CASPRGEAGELFF. The CDR3, as DNA: TGTGCCAGCCCCAGAGGGGAGGCCGGGGAGCTGTTTTTT.

This clone was counted between two and nine times. Other DNA sequences of this sample code for an identical CDR3. This chain links TRBV6-5 with TRBJ1-2; D gene uncertain. The V and J ends lost 3 bases and 2 bases respectively, with 7 bases between them. Per the germline V gene, CDR1 is MNHEY and CDR2 is SVGAGI. The CDR3 sequence is 13 residues long. CDR3 sequence: CASSYNSNYGYTF. The DNA for the CDR3 is TGTGCCAGCAGTTATAACAGCAACTATGGCTACACCTTC.